This T cell receptor beta chain was sequenced in a study of sequential checkpoint blockade in melanoma. Study as a whole: First-line arms were nivolumab then ipilimumab, or the reverse, randomized 1:1.

Only one count was recorded for this clone. Treatment in this sample: randomized to nivolumab then ipilimumab (arm A) or the reverse (arm B). DNA-damaging chemotherapy had not been given to any patient beforehand. Germline values: CDR1 ENHRY, CDR2 SYGVKD. The ends were cut back, 5 bases at V and 0 bases at J, with 16 bases in the middle. The CDR3 length is 16 residues. TCRdb keeps only in-frame clones here, not all; method: immunoSEQ multiplex PCR. The sample consists of around 40,000 clones, just over 85% of them appearing once. The rearrangement links TRBV10-3 to TRBJ1-1, with D possibly matching TRBD1 (5 bases). The input for sequencing was CD8+ T cells sorted from blood (inferred from file names), taken from a patient given nivolumab and ipilimumab in sequence. This receptor was obtained from a human donor with melanoma. CDR3 coding DNA: TGTGCCATCAGTCACAGGCTTGACTCCATGAACACTGAAGCTTTCTTT. Protein sequence: CAISHRLDSMNTEAFF.